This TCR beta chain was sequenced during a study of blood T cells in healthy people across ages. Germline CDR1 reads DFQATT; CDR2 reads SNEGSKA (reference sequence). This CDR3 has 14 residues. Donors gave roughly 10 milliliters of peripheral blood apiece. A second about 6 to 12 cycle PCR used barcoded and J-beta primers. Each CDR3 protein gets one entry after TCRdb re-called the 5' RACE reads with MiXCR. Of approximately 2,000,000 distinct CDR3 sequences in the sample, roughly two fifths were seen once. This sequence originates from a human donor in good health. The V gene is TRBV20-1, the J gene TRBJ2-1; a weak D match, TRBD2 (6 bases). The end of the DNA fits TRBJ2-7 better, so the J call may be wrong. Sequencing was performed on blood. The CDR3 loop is CSARGVPGVYEQYF. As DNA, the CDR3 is TGCAGTGCTAGAGGGGTCCCGGGGGTCTACGAGCAGTACTTC.